A selection of T cell receptor beta chains follows, all from one sample in a study of blood T cell repertoires in COVID-19. Some clones are missing from TCRdb's copy, which holds only in-frame ones; the method was immunoSEQ multiplex PCR. The sample yields about 290,000 clones, approximately 80% seen once. The sample taken for sequencing was peripheral blood. Receptor source: a woman aged 50 to 60 with active or convalescent COVID-19. Each CDR3 is given with its conserved first and last residue. The D gene is left open where the match is weak. The size field is filled for only some rows; it gives once, few, many or a size class.

j_call v_call clone_size d_call cdr3_aa cdr3_nt
TRBJ2-5 TRBV5-1 once TRBD1 CASSLGAGGASETQYF TGCGCCAGCAGCTTGGGGGCAGGGGGCGCGTCGGAGACCCAGTACTTC
TRBJ2-3 TRBV28 - - CASSLAGTADTQYF TGTGCCAGCAGTTTGGCGGGGACCGCAGATACGCAGTATTTT
TRBJ1-4 TRBV3-1/TRBV3-2 - - CASSQVQGKRLFF TGTGCCAGCAGCCAAGTCCAGGGTAAGAGGCTGTTTTTT
TRBJ2-1 TRBV28 - TRBD2 CASSLPPAGGNEQFF TGTGCCAGCAGTCTCCCCCCAGCGGGGGGTAATGAGCAGTTCTTC
TRBJ1-6 TRBV25-1 - TRBD1 CASSGTGRNSPLHF TGTGCCAGCAGTGGGACAGGGAGGAATTCACCCCTCCACTTT
TRBJ1-2 TRBV3-1/TRBV3-2 - - CASSYVTSNYGYTF TGTGCCAGCAGCTACGTAACAAGTAACTATGGCTACACCTTC
TRBJ2-7 TRBV3-1/TRBV3-2 few - CASSQDAYEQYF TGTGCCAGCAGCCAAGACGCCTACGAGCAGTACTTC
TRBJ1-2 TRBV5-6 - - CASSWGVRGYTF TGTGCCAGCAGCTGGGGGGTACGAGGCTACACCTTC
TRBJ1-1 TRBV19 - - CASSTGFWSTEAFF TGTGCCAGTAGTACAGGGTTTTGGAGCACTGAAGCTTTCTTT
TRBJ1-2 TRBV5-1 - - CASSAGEDNYGYTF TGCGCCAGCAGCGCTGGTGAGGATAACTATGGCTACACCTTC
TRBJ2-2 TRBV7-9 few TRBD2 CASSLGLAGGTGELFF TGTGCCAGCAGCTTAGGCCTAGCGGGAGGCACCGGGGAGCTGTTTTTT
TRBJ2-3 TRBV15 - TRBD2 CATSRDGTSVDTQYF TGTGCCACCAGCAGAGACGGGACTAGCGTTGATACGCAGTATTTT
TRBJ1-1 TRBV27 few TRBD1 CASSFRQGNTEAFF TGTGCCAGCAGTTTCCGACAGGGGAACACTGAAGCTTTCTTT
TRBJ2-2 TRBV6-5 - TRBD1 CASSSPGTAGELFF TGTGCCAGCAGTTCCCCAGGGACAGCCGGGGAGCTGTTTTTT
TRBJ2-1 TRBV5-1 once TRBD1 CASSSQTGAPNEQFF TGCGCCAGCAGCTCCCAGACAGGGGCCCCCAATGAGCAGTTCTTC
TRBJ2-1 TRBV9 - TRBD1 CASTRDREHNEQFF TGTGCCAGCACCCGGGACAGGGAACACAATGAGCAGTTCTTC
TRBJ1-1 TRBV28 - - CASSLSRLGEAFF TGTGCCAGCAGTTTATCTCGACTCGGGGAAGCTTTCTTT
TRBJ1-1 TRBV7-9 - - CASSLGLLNTEAFF TGTGCCAGCAGCTTAGGACTGCTGAACACTGAAGCTTTCTTT
TRBJ1-4 TRBV14 - TRBD1 CASSKQGARANEKLFF TGTGCCAGCAGCAAACAGGGGGCGCGGGCTAATGAAAAACTGTTTTTT
TRBJ1-2 TRBV6-5 - TRBD1 CASSRPGQGNYGYTF TGTGCCAGCAGTCGACCGGGACAGGGGAATTATGGCTACACCTTC
TRBJ1-4 TRBV3-1/TRBV3-2 - - CASRSPGEKLFF TGTGCCAGCAGATCCCCCGGGGAAAAACTGTTTTTT
TRBJ1-4 TRBV2 - - CASSGAGEKLFF TGTGCCAGCAGTGGGGCGGGGGAAAAACTGTTTTTT
TRBJ1-2 TRBV6-5 - TRBD1 CASSQHRGANYGYTF TGTGCCAGCAGTCAACACAGGGGGGCCAACTATGGCTACACCTTC
TRBJ2-1 TRBV5-1 - - CASSSSIEDEQFF TGCGCCAGCAGCTCCTCTATAGAGGATGAGCAGTTCTTC
TRBJ2-5 TRBV6-5 - TRBD2 CASTLAGGEETQYF TGTGCCAGCACGTTAGCGGGAGGGGAGGAGACCCAGTACTTC
TRBJ2-2 TRBV27 once TRBD2 CASSLPGTSGRASTGELFF TGTGCCAGCAGTTTACCGGGGACTAGCGGGAGGGCCAGCACCGGGGAGCTGTTTTTT
TRBJ2-3 TRBV21-1 - - CASSSRHSTDTQYF TGTGCCAGCAGCTCCCGACATAGTACAGATACGCAGTATTTT
TRBJ2-5 TRBV6-1 - TRBD2 CASSELAGVEETQYF TGTGCCAGCAGTGAACTAGCGGGAGTGGAAGAGACCCAGTACTTC
TRBJ2-7 TRBV19 - TRBD2 CASSPGEGLAAEQYF TGTGCCAGTAGTCCGGGAGAGGGACTAGCGGCCGAGCAGTACTTC
TRBJ2-5 TRBV7-6 - - CASSLSTKGEPQYF TGTGCCAGCAGCTTATCAACAAAGGGGGAACCCCAGTACTTC
TRBJ1-4 TRBV5-4 - - CASSLEPGRNEKLFF TGTGCCAGCAGCTTGGAGCCAGGCAGAAATGAAAAACTGTTTTTT
TRBJ1-1 TRBV19 many TRBD1 CASNPGQVLEGNPEAFF TGTGCCAGTAACCCGGGACAGGTCTTAGAGGGTAACCCTGAAGCTTTCTTT
TRBJ2-1 TRBV5-1 - - CASSLGPRGDNEQFF TGCGCCAGCAGCCTTGGCCCCCGCGGGGACAATGAGCAGTTCTTC
TRBJ2-7 TRBV5-5 - - CASTPFGQSYEQYF TGTGCCAGCACCCCTTTTGGGCAGAGCTACGAGCAGTACTTC
TRBJ1-2 TRBV7-2 - TRBD1 CASSLGTGYGYTF TGTGCCAGCAGCTTGGGGACAGGCTATGGCTACACCTTC
TRBJ2-5 TRBV11-2 - - CASSTEPGRQETQYF TGTGCCAGCAGCACCGAACCAGGGCGCCAAGAGACCCAGTACTTC
TRBJ1-1 TRBV11-2 - - CASSLGTNTEAFF TGTGCCAGCAGCCTTGGGACAAACACTGAAGCTTTCTTT
TRBJ2-7 TRBV2 - TRBD2 CASKGGRVSVEQYF TGTGCCAGCAAGGGCGGGAGGGTTAGTGTCGAGCAGTACTTC
TRBJ1-5 TRBV6-6 - TRBD1 CASSRQGSQPQHF TGTGCCAGCAGTCGACAGGGTAGTCAGCCCCAGCATTTT
TRBJ2-1 TRBV7-9 - - CASSRRGGHNEQFF TGTGCCAGCAGCCGTCGGGGTGGGCACAATGAGCAGTTCTTC
TRBJ1-3 TRBV5-6 - - CASSSGGNTIYF TGTGCCAGCAGCTCCGGTGGAAACACCATATATTTT
TRBJ2-1 TRBV10-1 - TRBD2 CASSEGAGGLYNEQFF TGCGCCAGCAGTGAAGGAGCGGGAGGGCTCTACAATGAGCAGTTCTTC
TRBJ2-7 TRBV25-1 - - CASSGIREQYF TGTGCCAGCAGTGGAATCAGGGAGCAGTACTTC
TRBJ2-1 TRBV27 few TRBD2 CASSPRTSLGNNEQFF TGTGCCAGCAGTCCCCGGACTAGTCTCGGGAACAATGAGCAGTTCTTC